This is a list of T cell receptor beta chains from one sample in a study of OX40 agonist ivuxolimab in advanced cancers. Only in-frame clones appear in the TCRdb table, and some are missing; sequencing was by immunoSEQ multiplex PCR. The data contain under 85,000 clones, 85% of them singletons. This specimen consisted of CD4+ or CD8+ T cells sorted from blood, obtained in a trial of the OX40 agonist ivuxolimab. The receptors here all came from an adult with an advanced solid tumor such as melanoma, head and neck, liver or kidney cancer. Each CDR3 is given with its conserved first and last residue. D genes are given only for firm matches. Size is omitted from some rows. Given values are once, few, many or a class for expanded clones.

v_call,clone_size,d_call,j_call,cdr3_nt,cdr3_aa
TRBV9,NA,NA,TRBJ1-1,TGTGCCAGCAGCGTGTTATCAGAGACTGAAGCTTTCTTT,CASSVLSETEAFF
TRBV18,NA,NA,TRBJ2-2,TGTGCCAGCTCACCAGTCGGGGGGCGCACCGGGGAGCTGTTTTTT,CASSPVGGRTGELFF
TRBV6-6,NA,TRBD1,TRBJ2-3,TGTGCCAGCAGGGGGACAGGGATAGGGTCAGATACGCAGTATTTT,CASRGTGIGSDTQYF
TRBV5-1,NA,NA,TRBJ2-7,TGCGCCAGCAGCGGAGGGACAGTACTCTCCTACGAGCAGTACTTC,CASSGGTVLSYEQYF
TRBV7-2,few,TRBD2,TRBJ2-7,TGTGCCAGCAGCCTTACCAGCGGGACCGCCTACGAGCAGTACTTC,CASSLTSGTAYEQYF
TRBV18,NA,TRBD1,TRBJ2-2,TGTGCCAGCTCACCAAGGTCCCTCCTCGGGACAGGGGACACCGGGGAGCTGTTTTTT,CASSPRSLLGTGDTGELFF
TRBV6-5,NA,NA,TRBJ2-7,TGTGCCAGCAGTACAGGGATGTCCTCCTACGAGCAGTACTTC,CASSTGMSSYEQYF
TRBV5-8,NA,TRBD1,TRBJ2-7,TGTGCCAGCAGCTTGTCGGGACAGGGCTCCTACGAGCAGTACTTC,CASSLSGQGSYEQYF
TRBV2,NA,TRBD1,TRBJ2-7,TGTGCCAGCAGTGTGACAGGGGTTGACTACGAGCAGTACTTC,CASSVTGVDYEQYF
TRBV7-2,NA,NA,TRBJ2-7,TGTGCCAGCAGCCTCGGGACCTCCTCGGCCGAGCAGTACTTC,CASSLGTSSAEQYF
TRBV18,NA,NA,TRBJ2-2,TGTGCCAGCTCACCAGGGGAGACCGGGGAGCTGTTTTTT,CASSPGETGELFF
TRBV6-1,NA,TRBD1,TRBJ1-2,TGTGCCAGCAGTGGGGCGGACAGGGTGGATGGCTACACCTTC,CASSGADRVDGYTF
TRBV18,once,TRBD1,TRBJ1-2,TGTGCCAGCTCACCTCGGACAGGGTGGGACTATGGCTACACCTTC,CASSPRTGWDYGYTF
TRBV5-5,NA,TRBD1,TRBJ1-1,TGTGCCAGCAGCTTCCAGGGGGCACGGAGCGCTGAAGCTTTCTTT,CASSFQGARSAEAFF
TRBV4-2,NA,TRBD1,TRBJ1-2,TGTGCCAGCAGCCAAACAGGGGGGCCCCTCAACTATGGCTACACCTTC,CASSQTGGPLNYGYTF
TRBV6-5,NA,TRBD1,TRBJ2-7,TGTGCCAGCAGTTATCCCCACCGGACAGGGTCGGGGCAGTACTTC,CASSYPHRTGSGQYF
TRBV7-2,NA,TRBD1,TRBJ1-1,TGTGCCAGCAGCTCCTCCTTGACAGGGGGCTACGCTTTCTTT,CASSSSLTGGYAFF
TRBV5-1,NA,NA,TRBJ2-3,TGCGCCAGCAGAGACGGAACTAGCACAGATACGCAGTATTTT,CASRDGTSTDTQYF
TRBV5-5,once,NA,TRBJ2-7,TGTGCCAGCAGCTTGGCCTCATTCTACGGCGAGCAGTACTTC,CASSLASFYGEQYF
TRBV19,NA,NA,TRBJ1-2,TGTGCCAGTAGTCCCCAGGGGATCCCGGGAGCGGGCTACACCTTC,CASSPQGIPGAGYTF
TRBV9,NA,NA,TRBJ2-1,TGTGCCAGCAGCGTAGCTGGACTACTTTACAATGAGCAGTTCTTC,CASSVAGLLYNEQFF
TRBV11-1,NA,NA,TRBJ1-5,TGTGCCAGCAGCTTAGGGGCAGATCAGCCCCAGCATTTT,CASSLGADQPQHF
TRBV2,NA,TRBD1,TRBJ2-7,TGTGCCAGCAGTGTGGGACAGGGGGTTAACGAGCAGTACTTC,CASSVGQGVNEQYF
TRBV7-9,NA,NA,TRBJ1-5,TGTGCCAGCAGCGCAGGGGTGGGTAGCAATCAGCCCCAGCATTTT,CASSAGVGSNQPQHF
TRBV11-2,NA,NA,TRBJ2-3,TGTGCCAGCAGCTTAGATCGTGCTGGTACGCAGTATTTT,CASSLDRAGTQYF
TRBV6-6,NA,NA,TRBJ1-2,TGTGCCAGCAGCCGGGGGACTGGCTACACCTTC,CASSRGTGYTF
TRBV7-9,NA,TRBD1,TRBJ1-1,TGTGCCAGCAGCCCGGGACAGGGGAAGAACACTGAAGCTTTCTTT,CASSPGQGKNTEAFF
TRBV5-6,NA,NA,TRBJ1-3,TGTGCCAGCAGCCAATCGCGGCGGGGAAACACCATATATTTT,CASSQSRRGNTIYF
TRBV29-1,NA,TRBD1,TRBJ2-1,TGCAGCGCCCAGGACAGGGACTCCTACAATGAGCAGTTCTTC,CSAQDRDSYNEQFF
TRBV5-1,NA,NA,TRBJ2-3,TGCGCCAGCAGCCCGGGCACAGATACGCAGTATTTT,CASSPGTDTQYF
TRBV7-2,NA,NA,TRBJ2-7,TGTGCCAGCAGCTTAAAGCTCCCGTACGAGCAGTACTTC,CASSLKLPYEQYF
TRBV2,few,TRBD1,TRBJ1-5,TGTGCCAGCAGTGAAGCCCGGACAGGGAGGGAGCCCCAGCATTTT,CASSEARTGREPQHF
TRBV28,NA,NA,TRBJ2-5,TGTGCCAGCAGTTTGTACGGGAACCAGTACTTC,CASSLYGNQYF
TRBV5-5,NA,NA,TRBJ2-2,TGTGCCAGCAGCTTGTTGGGCGGAGACACCGGGGAGCTGTTTTTT,CASSLLGGDTGELFF
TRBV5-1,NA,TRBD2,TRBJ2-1,TGCGCCAGCAGCTTGGCCGGGAGGGTGCAGTTCTTC,CASSLAGRVQFF
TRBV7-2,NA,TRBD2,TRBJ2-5,TGTGCCAGCAGCGCGACTAGCGGGGGAGAGACCCAGTACTTC,CASSATSGGETQYF
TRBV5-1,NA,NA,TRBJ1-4,TGCGCCAGCAGCTTGGGAACAGGGTACGGCGAAAAACTGTTTTTT,CASSLGTGYGEKLFF
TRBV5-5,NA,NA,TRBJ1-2,TGTGCCAGCAGCTTGGATCTGGGGAGCTATGGCTACACCTTC,CASSLDLGSYGYTF
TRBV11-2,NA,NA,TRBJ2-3,TGTGCCAGCAGCTTAGGTTTCCAGGGAGCAGATACGCAGTATTTT,CASSLGFQGADTQYF
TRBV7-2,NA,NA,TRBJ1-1,TGTGCCAGCAGGTCGGGGCTACAGAACACTGAAGCTTTCTTT,CASRSGLQNTEAFF
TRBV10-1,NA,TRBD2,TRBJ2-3,TGCGCCAGCAGTTTAACTAGCGGGGGCGCAGATACGCAGTATTTT,CASSLTSGGADTQYF